This T cell receptor (beta chain) was recovered during a study of T-cell reconstitution after alpha-beta-depleted transplantation in children. From germline, CDR1 is SGHTA and CDR2 FQGNSA. This CDR3 contains 16 residues. Unmatched junction bases numbered 6, after V lost 3 bases and J lost 5 bases. The table lists this clonotype with many counts. The TCRbeta library incorporated unique molecular identifiers. MiXCR, applied by TCRdb to the PCR reads, yields one record per CDR3 protein. The data hold 300,000 to 400,000 distinct CDR3 sequences, with 13% observed a single time. The clonotype originates from a human donor who donated a stem cell graft to a child with Fanconi anemia. The V gene is TRBV7-2, the J gene TRBJ2-2; TRBD2 agrees at 10 bases. Sample: PBMCs, taken from the stem cell graft. The CDR3: CASSFQAGGLTGELFF. CDR3 nucleotides: TGTGCCAGCAGCTTTCAAGCGGGGGGGCTTACCGGGGAGCTGTTTTTT.